A selection of T cell receptor beta chains follows, all from one sample in a study of shared clonotypes between healthy human individuals. The assay was immunoSEQ multiplex PCR, and TCRdb's table has in-frame clones only and misses some. The sample yields roughly 1,800,000 clones, about 95% seen once. Sequences were obtained from naive CD8+ T cells sorted from blood. The receptors here all came from a man aged 18 to 30 in good health. Both conserved end residues are trimmed from each CDR3.

V: TRBV11-2; CDR3: ASSSGQLSYEQY
V: TRBV2; CDR3: ATQLPSYEQY
V: TRBV7-9; CDR3: ASSPQQGAHYEQY
V: TRBV28; CDR3: ASCIWEGDYGYT
V: TRBV7-2; CDR3: ASSLTSGKYTGELF
V: TRBV4-3; CDR3: ASSQVMDRSNTEAF
V: TRBV6-5; CDR3: ASSYGLMGTEAF
V: TRBV6-6; CDR3: ASSYVGFFYEQY
V: TRBV11-2; CDR3: ASSSPMETVTRTDTQY
V: TRBV5-6; CDR3: ASSYGTGQEQF
V: TRBV6-5; CDR3: ASSPTTSGSEQY